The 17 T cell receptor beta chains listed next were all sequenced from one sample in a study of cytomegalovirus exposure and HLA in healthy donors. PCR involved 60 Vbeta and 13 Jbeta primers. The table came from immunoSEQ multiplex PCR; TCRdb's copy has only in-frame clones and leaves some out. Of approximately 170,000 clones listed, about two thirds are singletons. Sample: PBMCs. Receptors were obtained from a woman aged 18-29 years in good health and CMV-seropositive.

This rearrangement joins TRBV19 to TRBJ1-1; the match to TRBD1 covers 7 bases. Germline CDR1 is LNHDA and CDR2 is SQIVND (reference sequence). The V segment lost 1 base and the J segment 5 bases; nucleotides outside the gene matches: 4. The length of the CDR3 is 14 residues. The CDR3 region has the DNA TGTGCCAGTAGTATAGGCAGGGGGGAAACTGAAGCTTTCTTT. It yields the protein CASSIGRGETEAFF. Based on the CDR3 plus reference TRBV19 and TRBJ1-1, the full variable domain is DGGITQSPKYLFRKEGQNVTLSCEQNLNHDAMYWYRQDPGQGLRLIYYSQIVNDFQKGDIAEGYSVSREKKESFPLTVTSAQKNPTAFYLCASSIGRGETEAFFGQGTRLTVV.

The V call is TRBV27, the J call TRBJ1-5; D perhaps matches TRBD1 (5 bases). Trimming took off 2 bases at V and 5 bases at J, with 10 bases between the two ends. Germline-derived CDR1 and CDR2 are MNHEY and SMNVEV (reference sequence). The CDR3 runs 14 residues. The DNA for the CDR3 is TGTGCCAGCAGTTTACAGGGTGGAGATCAGCCCCAGCATTTT. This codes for CASSLQGGDQPQHF.

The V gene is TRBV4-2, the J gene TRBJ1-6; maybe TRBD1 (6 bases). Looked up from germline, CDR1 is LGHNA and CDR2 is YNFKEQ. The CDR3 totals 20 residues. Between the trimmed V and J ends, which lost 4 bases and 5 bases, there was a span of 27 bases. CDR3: CASSLPRAGVGVGDNSPLHF. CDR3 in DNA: TGTGCCAGCAGCCTCCCGAGGGCAGGGGTAGGGGTCGGTGATAATTCACCCCTCCACTTT.

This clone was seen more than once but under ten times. The CDR3 is CASSLRHFQPQHF. In DNA, the CDR3 is TGTGCCAGCAGTTTAAGACATTTTCAGCCCCAGCATTTT. The rearrangement uses TRBV6-1 and TRBJ1-5, with D uncertain. This CDR3 has 13 residues. In germline, CDR1 is MNHNS, CDR2 SASEGT. Trimming shortened V by 5 bases and J by 6 bases, and 11 bases separated the two germline ends.

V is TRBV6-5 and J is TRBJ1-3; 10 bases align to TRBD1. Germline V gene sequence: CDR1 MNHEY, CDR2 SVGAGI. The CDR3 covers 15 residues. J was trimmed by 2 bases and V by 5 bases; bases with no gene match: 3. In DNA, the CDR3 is TGTGCCAGCAGTATTGACAGGGGGCCTGGAAACACCATATATTTT. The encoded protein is CASSIDRGPGNTIYF.

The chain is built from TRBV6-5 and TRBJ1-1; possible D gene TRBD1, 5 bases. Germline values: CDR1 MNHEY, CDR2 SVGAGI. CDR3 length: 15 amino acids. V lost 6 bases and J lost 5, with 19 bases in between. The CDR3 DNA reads TGTGCCAGCAGGCCGGGGGGATTGGCTTTTACTGAAGCTTTCTTT. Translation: CASRPGGLAFTEAFF.

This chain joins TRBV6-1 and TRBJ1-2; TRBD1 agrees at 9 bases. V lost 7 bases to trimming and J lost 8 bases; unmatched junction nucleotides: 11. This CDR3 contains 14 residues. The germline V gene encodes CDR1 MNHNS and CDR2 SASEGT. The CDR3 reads CASIEGGTGRGYTF. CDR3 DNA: TGTGCCAGCATTGAGGGGGGGACAGGGCGAGGCTACACCTTC.

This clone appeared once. The CDR3 loop reads CASSSFPPGGKETQYF. CDR3 DNA sequence: TGTGCCAGCAGTTCTTTTCCCCCGGGGGGTAAAGAGACCCAGTACTTC. The genes are TRBV28 and TRBJ2-5; TRBD2 matches at 7 bases. The CDR3 has 16 amino acids. Germline V gene data show CDR1 as MDHEN and CDR2 as SYDVKM. V lost 4 bases, J lost 3 bases, and 11 bases stayed unmatched.

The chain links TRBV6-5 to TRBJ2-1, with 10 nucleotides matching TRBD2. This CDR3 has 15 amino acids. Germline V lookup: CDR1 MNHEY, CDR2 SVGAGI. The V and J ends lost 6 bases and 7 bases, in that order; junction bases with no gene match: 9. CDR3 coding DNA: TGTGCCAGCAGCCCTAGGACTAGCGGCGAAAATGAGCAGTTCTTC. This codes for CASSPRTSGENEQFF.

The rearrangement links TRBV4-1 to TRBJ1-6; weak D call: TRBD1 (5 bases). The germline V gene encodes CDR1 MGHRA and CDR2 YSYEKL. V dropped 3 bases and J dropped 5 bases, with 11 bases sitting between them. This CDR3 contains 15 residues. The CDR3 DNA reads TGCGCCAGCAGCCAGGGACTCCTCAATAATTCACCCCTCCACTTT. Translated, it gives CASSQGLLNNSPLHF.

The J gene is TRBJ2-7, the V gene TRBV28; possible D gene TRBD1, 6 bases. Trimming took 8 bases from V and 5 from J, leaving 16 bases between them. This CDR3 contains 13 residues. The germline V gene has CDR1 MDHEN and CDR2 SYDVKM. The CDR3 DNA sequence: TGTGCCAGCCACGTGCCAGGGGTCCACGAGCAGTACTTC. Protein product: CASHVPGVHEQYF.

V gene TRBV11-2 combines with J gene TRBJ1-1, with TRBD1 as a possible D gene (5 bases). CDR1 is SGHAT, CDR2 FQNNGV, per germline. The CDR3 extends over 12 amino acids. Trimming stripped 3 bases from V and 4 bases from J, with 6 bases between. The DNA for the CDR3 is TGTGCCAGCAGCTTTGGGGCCACTGAAGCTTTCTTT. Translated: CASSFGATEAFF. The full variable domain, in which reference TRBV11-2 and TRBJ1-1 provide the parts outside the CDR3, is EAGVAQSPRYKIIEKRQSVAFWCNPISGHATLYWYQQILGQGPKLLIQFQNNGVVDDSQLPKDRFSAERLKGVDSTLKIQPAKLEDSAVYLCASSFGATEAFFGQGTRLTVV.

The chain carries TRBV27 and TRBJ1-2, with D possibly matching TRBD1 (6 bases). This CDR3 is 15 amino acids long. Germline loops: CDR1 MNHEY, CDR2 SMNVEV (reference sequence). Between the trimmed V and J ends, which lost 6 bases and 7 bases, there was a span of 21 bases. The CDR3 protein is CASSLSPLGGTGYTF. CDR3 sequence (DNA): TGTGCCAGCAGCTTGTCCCCGTTAGGGGGAACTGGCTACACCTTC.

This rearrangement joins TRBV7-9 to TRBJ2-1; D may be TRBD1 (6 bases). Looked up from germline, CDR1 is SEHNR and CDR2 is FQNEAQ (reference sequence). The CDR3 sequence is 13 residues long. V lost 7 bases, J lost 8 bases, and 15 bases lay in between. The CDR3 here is CASTYTGHDEQFF. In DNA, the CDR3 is TGTGCCAGCACCTATACAGGGCACGATGAGCAGTTCTTC.

CDR3 amino acids: CASSQDRGRTEAFF. In nucleotides, the CDR3 is TGCGCCAGCAGTCAAGACAGGGGAAGGACTGAAGCTTTCTTT. V gene TRBV23-1 combines with J gene TRBJ1-1; 8 bases fit TRBD1. TRBV23-1 is given ORF status, its function remaining uncertain. The CDR3 has 14 amino acids. V lost 2 bases to trimming and J lost 5 bases; unmatched junction nucleotides: 4.

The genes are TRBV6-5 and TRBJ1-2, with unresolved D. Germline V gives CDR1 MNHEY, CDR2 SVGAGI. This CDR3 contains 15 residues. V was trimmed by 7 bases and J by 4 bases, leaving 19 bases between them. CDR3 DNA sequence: TGTGCCAGCAATCGGCAGGCCGGCGCCTTCTATGGCTACACCTTC. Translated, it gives CASNRQAGAFYGYTF.

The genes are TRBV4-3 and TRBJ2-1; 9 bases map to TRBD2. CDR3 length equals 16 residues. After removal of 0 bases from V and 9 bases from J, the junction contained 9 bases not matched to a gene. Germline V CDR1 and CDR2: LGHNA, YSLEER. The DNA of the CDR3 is TGCGCCAGCAGCCAAGATTGGCGCGGGGGGGTCGGTGAGCAGTTCTTC. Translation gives CASSQDWRGGVGEQFF.